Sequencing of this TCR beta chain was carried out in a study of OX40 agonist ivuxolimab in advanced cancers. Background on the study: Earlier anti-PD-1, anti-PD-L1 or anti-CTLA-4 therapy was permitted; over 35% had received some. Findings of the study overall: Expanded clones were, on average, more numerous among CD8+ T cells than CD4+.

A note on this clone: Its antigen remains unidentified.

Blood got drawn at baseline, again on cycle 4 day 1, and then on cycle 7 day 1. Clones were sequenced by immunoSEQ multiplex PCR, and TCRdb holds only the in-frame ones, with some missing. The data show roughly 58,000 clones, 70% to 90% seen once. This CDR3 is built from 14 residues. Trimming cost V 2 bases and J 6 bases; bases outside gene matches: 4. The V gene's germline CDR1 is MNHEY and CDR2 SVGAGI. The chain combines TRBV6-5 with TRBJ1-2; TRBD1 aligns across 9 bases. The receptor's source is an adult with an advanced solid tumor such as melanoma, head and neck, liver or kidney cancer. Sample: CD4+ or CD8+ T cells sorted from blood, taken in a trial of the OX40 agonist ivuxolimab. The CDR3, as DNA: TGTGCCAGCAGTTACCCTCGGACAGGGGATGGCTACACCTTC. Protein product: CASSYPRTGDGYTF.